Below, 7 T cell receptor beta chains from the same sample are listed, as sequenced in a study of T cells in Graves' hyperthyroidism and ophthalmopathy. RNA transcripts gave rise to amplified TCR beta CDR3 regions. The HTBI primer set drove a first-round RT-PCR of the TCR CDR3. TCRdb reanalysed the multiplex PCR reads using MiXCR and keeps one entry per CDR3 protein. This sample has around 300,000 distinct CDR3 sequences, with roughly 15% found just once. The specimen was blood. The receptor source for this set is a woman aged 50 to 65 with Graves' hyperthyroidism that later progressed to Graves' ophthalmopathy.

Points on this clonotype: A much larger clone sits a single nucleotide away, making a read error possible. The CDR3 loop reads CATSPGGAYEQCF. The CDR3 DNA sequence: TGTGCCACCAGCCCAGGCGGAGCCTACGAGCAGTGCTTC. The chain employs TRBV15 and TRBJ2-7; no clear D. The CDR3 covers 13 residues. Germline CDR1 is LNHNV and CDR2 is YYDKDF (reference sequence).

This clonotype was counted a few times. V usage is TRBV4-1 and J usage is TRBJ2-1; 16 positions agree with TRBD2. The J segment lost 6 bases and the V segment lost 4 bases, leaving 9 bases of the junction unmatched. This CDR3 spans 18 amino acids. From germline, CDR1 is MGHRA and CDR2 YSYEKL. CDR3 nucleotides: TGCGCCAGCAGCCGGACAGGGACTAGCGGGAGGGCGTCCAATGAGCAGTTCTTC. It translates to CASSRTGTSGRASNEQFF.

There are a few counts of this clonotype. The chain uses TRBV5-1 and TRBJ1-6, with TRBD1 matching over 9 bases. From germline, CDR1 is SGHRS and CDR2 YFSETQ. This CDR3 contains 15 residues. V dropped 2 bases and J dropped 14; count of bases not matched to a gene: 11. CDR3 residues: CASSLPGQGLNTLHF. CDR3 DNA: TGCGCCAGCAGCTTACCGGGACAGGGTCTCAATACCCTCCACTTT.

This clonotype came up many times. The gene calls are TRBV20-1 and TRBJ2-7, with TRBD2 identical over 7 bases. CDR1 and CDR2 from the germline V gene are DFQATT and SNEGSKA (reference sequence). The CDR3 has 12 residues. V was pared by 6 bases and J by 7 bases, with 9 bases of the junction left unmatched. Here the CDR3 reads CSARKKAGEQYF. CDR3 bases: TGCAGTGCAAGGAAAAAAGCGGGAGAGCAGTACTTC.

The sample holds many counts of this clonotype. The chain employs TRBV9 and TRBJ2-7, with TRBD1 identical over 7 bases. Germline V gene lookup returns CDR1 SGDLS and CDR2 YYNGEE. J was trimmed by 5 bases and V by 7 bases; bases with no gene match: 9. The CDR3 sequence is 13 residues long. In DNA, the CDR3 is TGTGCCAGCGGGGGACAGCCCGGGGACGAGCAGTACTTC. It yields the protein CASGGQPGDEQYF.

This clonotype was seen repeatedly, ten times or more. The chain joins TRBV30 to TRBJ2-1, with 14 bases aligning to TRBD2. V lost 8 bases and J lost 3; bases outside the gene matches: 6. CDR1 and CDR2 (germline): GTSNPN, SVGIG (reference sequence). The CDR3 spans 15 residues. CDR3 DNA sequence: TGTGCCGGGACTAGCGGGAGTAGGCACTACAATGAGCAGTTCTTC. This sequence encodes CAGTSGSRHYNEQFF.

This clonotype has at least ten counts. V and J are TRBV6-1 and TRBJ1-3; D perhaps matches TRBD1 (5 bases). The CDR3 spans 14 residues. Germline lookup yields CDR1 MNHNS and CDR2 SASEGT. Trimming pared 5 bases from V and 4 bases from J, leaving 12 bases between. The CDR3 DNA reads TGTGCCAGCAGTTATACGAGGGACGGAAACACCATATATTTT. Its protein product is CASSYTRDGNTIYF.